This T cell receptor (beta chain) derives from a study of blood T cell repertoires in COVID-19. Study summary: Both acute and convalescent COVID-19 samples were obtained from the United States, Italy and Spain. T cells, B-cell-depleted T cells, or PBMCs supplied cDNA or gDNA.

The V and J ends lost 3 bases and 0 bases, in that order; junction bases with no gene match: 1. The germline gives CDR1 SGHVS, CDR2 FQNEAQ. CDR3 length: 14 amino acids. Participants spanned ages about 18 to 90 years and resided in roughly 22 US areas. Profiling relied on immunoSEQ multiplex PCR, and the TCRdb table lists in-frame clones only, not all of them. The profile shows approximately 230,000 clones, under 90% of them singletons. The clonotype was recovered from a man aged 35 to 55 who had recovered from COVID-19. Sequenced input: PBMCs or T cells enriched from blood (not recorded which). V is TRBV7-8 and J is TRBJ2-7; 8 bases are shared with TRBD2. The CDR3 DNA reads as TGTGCCAGCAGCTTCGCGGGGGGCTCCTACGAGCAGTACTTC. The encoded protein is CASSFAGGSYEQYF.